This T cell receptor (beta chain) was sequenced for a study of blood T cell repertoires in COVID-19. The CDR3 consists of 13 residues. The germline V gene encodes CDR1 SGDLS and CDR2 YYNGEE. V dropped 2 bases and J dropped 5; count of bases not matched to a gene: 1. TCRdb's table, derived via immunoSEQ multiplex PCR, lists solely in-frame clones and lacks some. This table has fewer than 35,000 clones, 75% to 90% appearing once. The V and J genes are TRBV9 and TRBJ1-5, with TRBD1 matching 7 bases. Material: peripheral blood. The receptor comes from a woman older than 75 with active or convalescent COVID-19. The DNA for the CDR3 is TGTGCCAGCAGCGTTACAGGGGATCAGCCCCAGCATTTT. Its translation is CASSVTGDQPQHF.